Given below is one T cell receptor (beta chain) in context. In the source study's methods: Estimated nucleated cell counts came from reference gene primer amplification. The assay was immunoSEQ multiplex PCR, and TCRdb's table has in-frame clones only and misses some. V and J calls and clone size are as listed in that table; D and trimming were resolved from the DNA. The sample yields 55,000 to 80,000 clones, about 87% seen once. The sample comes from a study of blood T cell repertoires in COVID-19. CDR1 is SGHNT, CDR2 YENEEA, per germline. The CDR3 extends over 15 amino acids. After removal of 4 bases from V and 8 bases from J, the junction contained 6 bases not matched to a gene.

The source of this sequence is a man in his sixties or seventies with acute or convalescent COVID-19. The genes are TRBV11-3 and TRBJ2-1, with 12 bases that match TRBD2. Sequencing was done on a sample of peripheral blood. The CDR3 loop reads CASSSGLAGKDEQFF. CDR3 nucleotide sequence: TGTGCCAGCAGCTCCGGACTAGCGGGAAAAGATGAGCAGTTCTTC.